The present TCR beta chain was sequenced within a study of shared T cell receptors in the human thymus (dated by TCRdb to 2020 to 2022). General notes on the study: The study examined how self-reactive, shared T-cell receptor alpha chains are generated in the human thymus.

The library relied on the immunoSEQ multiplex PCR assay. Here the immuneACCESS table is served through TCRdb, limited to in-frame sequences with V and J called. Missing clones are a known gap in these copies; in checked studies unresolved V genes cover under half, and the rest lacks a known reason. This sample holds about 730,000 clones; approximately 85% were observed only once. The ten top clones hold more than 0.01% of the sample. To note about this clone: The target of this receptor is not known. Per-base quality was not reported, and no clone a single base away is much larger than it.

These data are also associated with another study on human thymus T cells. The second study reports: In Finland, the donors were immunologically healthy infants who were having open corrective cardiac surgery for congenital heart defects. Thymus tissue was obtained as surgical resects removed during corrective cardiac surgery. V and J gene segment usage appeared biased in both thymic and peripheral blood repertoires. According to the related research, thymic TCR repertoires were highly overlapping among unrelated individuals. The study described the TCR alpha and beta repertoires in fewer than 10 infant thymus samples and four matching peripheral blood samples. The cohort included six male and a couple of female infants, with donor ages spanning 7 to 244 days. Thymocytes were mechanically released from the tissue and were stored as pellets of about 9.5-33 million cells at -70 degrees C. A QIAsymphony instrument was used to extract genomic DNA from the frozen cell pellets. The immunoSEQ multiplex PCR assay was used to amplify the TCRB and TCRAD loci from a standardized quantity of quality-controlled genomic DNA. The amplicons spanned the V(D)J region and were long enough to cover the CDR3 and allow V and J genes to be identified. The amplicons were sequenced on an Illumina platform via the commercial immunoSEQ service. Primer bias and sequencing errors were corrected using previously described methods, and TCRAD and TCRB definitions followed the IMGT database. Analysis of the repertoires was done with immunoSEQ Analyzer 3.0 and VDJTools and included basic statistics, V/J segment usage, diversity estimates, rarefaction and pairwise overlap. To estimate diversity, the Chao1, ChaoE, Efron-Thisted, Shannon and inverse Simpson indices were applied, and diversity was also estimated on datasets down-sampled to the smallest sample. Repertoire overlap was assessed by strict matching of CDR3 nucleotide sequence, V gene and J gene, and clustering was done by Jaccard-based multidimensional scaling. Thymus samples yielded on average about 810,000 unique TCRB clonotypes, compared with 80,000 to 85,000 from blood samples.

The clonotype originates from a girl under three years old with a congenital heart defect. Donor details come from another sample of the same person, matched by shared clones. The material sequenced was thymocytes.

The nucleotides are TGTGCCTGGACCCGGGACAAGTCCCAATCCTACGAGCAGTACTTC. This encodes CAWTRDKSQSYEQYF. The sequence joins TRBV30 to TRBJ2-7; the D region possibly corresponds to TRBD1 (6 bases align). At the junction V is shortened by 4 bases and J by 1 base, with 17 bases in between. Based on the germline V gene (reference sequence), the CDR1 and CDR2 sequences are GTSNPN and SVGIG. Including cysteine and phenylalanine, the CDR3 has 15 amino acids. The only DNA kept is the CDR3, 45 bases in frame from the first base.